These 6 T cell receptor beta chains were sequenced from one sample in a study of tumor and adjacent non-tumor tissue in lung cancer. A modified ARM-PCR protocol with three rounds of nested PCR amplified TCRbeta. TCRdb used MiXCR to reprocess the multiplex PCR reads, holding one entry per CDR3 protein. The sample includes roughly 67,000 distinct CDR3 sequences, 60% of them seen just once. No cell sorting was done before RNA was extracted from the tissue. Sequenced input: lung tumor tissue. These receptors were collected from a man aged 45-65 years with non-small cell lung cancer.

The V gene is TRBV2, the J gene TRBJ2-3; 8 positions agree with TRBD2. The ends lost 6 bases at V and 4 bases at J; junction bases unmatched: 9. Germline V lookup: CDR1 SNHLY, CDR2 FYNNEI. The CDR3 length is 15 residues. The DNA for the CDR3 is TGTGCCAGCAGACGGGAGGGACTACCCGCAGATACGCAGTATTTT. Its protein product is CASRREGLPADTQYF.

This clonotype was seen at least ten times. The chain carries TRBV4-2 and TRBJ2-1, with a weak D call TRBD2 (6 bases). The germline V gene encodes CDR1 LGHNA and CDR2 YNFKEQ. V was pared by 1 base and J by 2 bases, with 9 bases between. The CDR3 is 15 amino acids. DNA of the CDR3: TGTGCCAGCAGCCAAGGGCGGGGAACCTACAATGAGCAGTTCTTC. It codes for CASSQGRGTYNEQFF.

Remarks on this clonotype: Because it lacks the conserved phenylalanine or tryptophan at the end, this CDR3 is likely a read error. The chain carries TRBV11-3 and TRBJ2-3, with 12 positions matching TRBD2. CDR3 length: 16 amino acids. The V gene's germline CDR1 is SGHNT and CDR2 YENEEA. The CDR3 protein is CASSPGTSGYADTQYL. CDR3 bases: TGTGCTAGCAGCCCAGGGACTAGCGGGTATGCAGATACGCAGTATTTA.

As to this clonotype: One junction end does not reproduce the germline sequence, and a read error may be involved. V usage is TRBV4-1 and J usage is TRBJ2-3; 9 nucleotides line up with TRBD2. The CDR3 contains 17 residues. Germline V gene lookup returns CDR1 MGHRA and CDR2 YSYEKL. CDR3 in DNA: TGCGCTAGCAGCCAAGGGTGGACTAGCGTGGTGATGGATACGCAGTATTTT. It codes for CASSQGWTSVVMDTQYF.

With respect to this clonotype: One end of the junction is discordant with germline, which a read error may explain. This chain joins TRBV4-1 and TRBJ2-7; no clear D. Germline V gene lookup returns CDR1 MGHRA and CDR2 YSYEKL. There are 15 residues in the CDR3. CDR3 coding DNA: TGCGCCAGCGGCCAAGAAACCGGCATGGGAAGAGAGCAGTACTTC. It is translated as CASGQETGMGREQYF.

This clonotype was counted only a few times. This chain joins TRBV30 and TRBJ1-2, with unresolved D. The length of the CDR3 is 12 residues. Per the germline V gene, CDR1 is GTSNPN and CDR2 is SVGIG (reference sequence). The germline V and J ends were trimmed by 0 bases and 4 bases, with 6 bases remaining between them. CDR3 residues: CAWSVQRYGYTF. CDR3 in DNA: TGTGCCTGGAGTGTACAGCGCTATGGCTACACCTTC.